A single sample is the source of the 15 T cell receptor beta chains below, sequenced in a study of T-cell reconstitution after alpha-beta-depleted transplantation in children. The library targeted TCRbeta and was prepared with unique molecular identifiers. TCRdb re-called the PCR reads through MiXCR, storing one row per CDR3 protein. Among a few hundred thousand distinct CDR3 sequences listed, 25% to 30% were seen once. The sequenced sample was PBMCs, obtained before TCRalphabeta/CD19-depleted stem cell transplant. The source is a boy younger than two with Wiskott-Aldrich syndrome, due to receive a stem cell transplant.

This clonotype has only a few counts. This sequence joins TRBV18 and TRBJ2-6; D unresolved. V lost 6 bases to trimming and J lost 6 bases, with 9 bases between them. Germline V gives CDR1 KGHSH, CDR2 LQKENI. The CDR3 consists of 13 residues. CDR3 nucleotides: TGTGCCAGCTCCCTGAAAGAGGCCAACGTCCTGACTTTC. Protein sequence: CASSLKEANVLTF.

The CDR3, as DNA: TGTGCCAGCAGTTTCCACCTCGGGGGGTTGAGCTCCTACAATGAGCAGTTCTTC. It encodes CASSFHLGGLSSYNEQFF. The V and J genes are TRBV28 and TRBJ2-1, with 7 bases lining up with TRBD2. The V and J ends lost 3 bases and 0 bases, in that order; junction bases with no gene match: 11. Germline values: CDR1 MDHEN, CDR2 SYDVKM. The CDR3 is 18 residues long. Drawing the rest from reference TRBV28 and TRBJ2-1, the complete variable domain is DVKVTQSSRYLVKRTGEKVFLECVQDMDHENMFWYRQDPGLGLRLIYFSYDVKMKEKGDIPEGYSVSREKKERFSLILESASTNQTSMYLCASSFHLGGLSSYNEQFFGPGTRLTVL.

This rearrangement joins TRBV5-1 to TRBJ2-5, with D possibly matching TRBD1 (6 bases). V was clipped by 0 bases and J by 2 bases, with 11 bases between them. Germline V CDR1 and CDR2: SGHRS, YFSETQ. This CDR3 region has 15 residues. CDR3 amino acids: CASSLGTVLQETQYF. The CDR3 bases are TGCGCCAGCAGCTTGGGGACAGTCCTACAAGAGACCCAGTACTTC. Together with reference TRBV5-1 and TRBJ2-5, the CDR3 gives the full variable domain: KAGVTQTPRYLIKTRGQQVTLSCSPISGHRSVSWYQQTPGQGLQFLFEYFSETQRNKGNFPGRFSGRQFSNSRSEMNVSTLELGDSALYLCASSLGTVLQETQYFGPGTRLLVL.

The V call is TRBV6-1, the J call TRBJ1-1; the D gene is possibly TRBD1 (6 bases). Germline loops: CDR1 MNHNS, CDR2 SASEGT. The CDR3 covers 13 residues. V shed 6 bases and J shed 4 bases, with 12 bases lying between them. This CDR3 reads CASRTGTLTEAFF. DNA of the CDR3: TGTGCCAGCAGAACCGGGACACTCACTGAAGCTTTCTTT.

The table lists this clonotype with a few counts. The gene calls are TRBV3-1 and TRBJ2-1; no clear D gene. The CDR3 is 12 amino acids. V was cut by 2 bases and J by 6 bases, with 5 bases left in between. CDR1 is LGHDT and CDR2 is YNNKEL in the germline V gene (reference sequence). The CDR3 protein is CASSQTGNEQFF. The CDR3 nucleotides read TGTGCCAGCAGCCAAACGGGCAATGAGCAGTTCTTC.

The genes are TRBV20-1 and TRBJ1-2, with unresolved D. With 2 bases removed from V and 8 bases from J, the gap between germline ends came to 9 bases. Germline values: CDR1 DFQATT, CDR2 SNEGSKA (reference sequence). The CDR3 is 11 amino acids. As DNA, the CDR3 is TGCAGTGCTAGACCCCAAACAGGCTACACCTTC. This gives the protein CSARPQTGYTF.

The chain uses TRBV12-3 or TRBV12-4 and TRBJ1-5, with D perhaps matching TRBD1 (5 bases). Trimming removed 3 bases from V and 0 bases from J, with 9 bases in between. CDR3 length equals 15 residues. The CDR3: CASSFEGYSNQPQHF. In DNA form, the CDR3 reads TGTGCCAGCAGTTTTGAGGGGTATAGCAATCAGCCCCAGCATTTT.

This clonotype was detected only a few times. This sequence joins TRBV10-3 and TRBJ2-1, with D tentatively TRBD2 (5 bases). CDR3 length equals 14 residues. CDR1 and CDR2 (germline): ENHRY, SYGVKD. Trimming shortened V by 3 bases and J by 0 bases, and 6 bases separated the two germline ends. The CDR3 sequence is CAISDSGSYNEQFF. CDR3 in DNA: TGTGCCATCAGTGACAGCGGCTCCTACAATGAGCAGTTCTTC.

This clonotype was counted a few times. The J gene is TRBJ2-7, the V gene TRBV27, with a tentative D call TRBD1 (5 bases). Germline-derived CDR1 and CDR2 are MNHEY and SMNVEV (reference sequence). The CDR3 totals 14 residues. V shed 1 base and J shed 5 bases, with 12 bases lying between them. The CDR3 nucleotides read TGTGCCAGCAGTTTATTAAATAGGGGCCACGAGCAGTACTTC. The encoded protein is CASSLLNRGHEQYF.

A few counts support this clonotype. The chain carries TRBV10-3 and TRBJ2-5; D not certain. From germline, CDR1 is ENHRY and CDR2 SYGVKD. This CDR3 comprises 11 residues. V gave up 6 bases and J gave up 1 base, with 3 bases separating them. Here the CDR3 DNA reads TGTGCCATCAGGGGCCAAGAGACCCAGTACTTC. Translation gives CAIRGQETQYF.

This clonotype was seen more than once but under ten times. V is TRBV5-1 and J is TRBJ2-5; 11 bases fit TRBD2. The CDR3 covers 17 residues. V gave up 2 bases and J gave up 4 bases; unmatched junction bases: 10. CDR1 and CDR2 (germline): SGHRS, YFSETQ. In DNA, the CDR3 is TGCGCCAGCAGCTTTCTAGGACTAGCGGGCGTTCGAGAGACCCAGTACTTC. Translated: CASSFLGLAGVRETQYF.

The genes are TRBV5-1 and TRBJ2-1; 8 nucleotides match TRBD2. The CDR3 length is 16 residues. Germline V lookup: CDR1 SGHRS, CDR2 YFSETQ. The junction had 8 bases not matched to a gene; V was cut back by 2 bases and J by 4 bases. The CDR3 loop is CASSFQVAGPYNEQFF. In DNA, the CDR3 is TGCGCCAGCAGCTTCCAAGTAGCGGGACCTTACAATGAGCAGTTCTTC.

This rearrangement joins TRBV12-3 or TRBV12-4 to TRBJ2-4, with D possibly TRBD2 on 6 matching bases. The CDR3 loop spans 14 amino acids. V was pared by 5 bases and J by 8 bases, with 16 bases between. The CDR3 DNA reads TGTGCCAGCAGTCCATCTCCCGGAGGGGACATTCAGTACTTC. This translates into CASSPSPGGDIQYF.

This chain links TRBV7-6 with TRBJ2-1; TRBD2 matches 10 bases. The germline V gene encodes CDR1 SGHVS and CDR2 FNYEAQ. Trimming cost V 6 bases and J 5 bases; bases outside gene matches: 10. The CDR3 runs to 16 residues. DNA of the CDR3: TGTGCCAGCAGTCCAGCTCCTAGCGGGAGAGACAATGAGCAGTTCTTC. This gives the protein CASSPAPSGRDNEQFF. Based on the CDR3 plus reference TRBV7-6 and TRBJ2-1, the full variable domain is GAGVSQSPRYKVTKRGQDVALRCDPISGHVSLYWYRQALGQGPEFLTYFNYEAQQDKSGLPNDRFSAERPEGSISTLTIQRTEQRDSAMYRCASSPAPSGRDNEQFFGPGTRLTVL.

This clonotype appeared a few times. The rearrangement links TRBV11-2 to TRBJ1-5, with D possibly TRBD1 on 5 matching bases. V was clipped by 5 bases and J by 6 bases, with 14 bases between them. CDR3 length equals 14 residues. The germline CDR1 and CDR2 sequences are SGHAT and FQNNGV. Here the CDR3 reads CASSNTHQGQPQHF. CDR3 DNA: TGTGCCAGCAGCAACACCCATCAGGGTCAGCCCCAGCATTTT.